One and the same sample provided the 23 T cell receptor beta chains below, sequenced in a study of T-cell memory formation after mild COVID-19. MiXCR, applied by TCRdb to the 5' RACE reads, yields one record per CDR3 protein. In the table there are hundreds of thousands of distinct CDR3 sequences, roughly 20% of which are singletons. The sequencing sample was made of PBMCs or a T cell subset sorted from them (not recorded which). Receptor source: an adult woman who had mild COVID-19 (a few samples of this study predate the infection). Cell type and time point are not known.

This sequence joins TRBV12-3 or TRBV12-4 and TRBJ1-3, with 10 nucleotides matching TRBD1. J lost 4 bases, V lost 5 bases, and 8 bases had no gene match. This CDR3 comprises 16 residues. CDR3 DNA sequence: TGTGCCAGCAGTCGTTCTGGACAGGGGGAGGGAAACACCATATATTTT. Translation gives CASSRSGQGEGNTIYF.

CDR3 region: CASTVGGSYTEAFF. The CDR3 nucleotides read TGTGCCAGCACCGTGGGCGGCTCCTACACTGAAGCTTTCTTT. The chain combines TRBV12-3 or TRBV12-4 with TRBJ1-1; D not resolved. This CDR3 region has 14 residues. V lost 7 bases to trimming and J lost 3 bases, with 15 bases between them.

The rearrangement links TRBV7-9 to TRBJ1-1, with D perhaps TRBD1 (6 bases). The CDR3 is 14 residues long. In germline, CDR1 is SEHNR, CDR2 FQNEAQ (reference sequence). Trimming removed 10 bases from V and 0 bases from J, with 15 bases in between. The CDR3 protein is CATTFGQMNTEAFF. The CDR3 DNA follows: TGTGCCACCACGTTCGGACAGATGAACACTGAAGCTTTCTTT.

This clonotype has only a few counts. The CDR3 region has the DNA TGTGCCACCGAAGGGAGGGATTCCTACGAGCAGTACTTC. Encoded protein: CATEGRDSYEQYF. This chain links TRBV28 with TRBJ2-7; TRBD2 aligns across 7 bases. The J segment lost 1 base and the V segment lost 10 bases, leaving 7 bases of the junction unmatched. The CDR3 contains 13 residues. Germline values: CDR1 MDHEN, CDR2 SYDVKM.

The chain employs TRBV7-8 and TRBJ1-1; tentatively, D is TRBD1 (5 bases). Germline loops: CDR1 SGHVS, CDR2 FQNEAQ. This CDR3 region has 14 residues. The V gene lost 2 bases and the J gene lost 5 bases, with 12 bases spanning the gap. CDR3 DNA: TGTGCCAGCAGCTTAATAGGGGAGCGGACTGAAGCTTTCTTT. Amino acid sequence: CASSLIGERTEAFF.

The J gene is TRBJ1-2, the V gene TRBV7-9; the D gene is possibly TRBD1 (5 bases). The CDR3 loop spans 12 amino acids. Germline CDR1 SEHNR, CDR2 FQNEAQ (reference sequence). V was cut by 1 base and J by 13 bases, with 13 bases left in between. CDR3: CASSLDPAGFTF. In DNA form, the CDR3 reads TGTGCCAGCAGCTTAGACCCGGCAGGGTTCACCTTC.

This clonotype showed up just a few times. CDR3 sequence: CASSLGDTPIETQYF. In DNA, the CDR3 is TGTGCCAGCAGCCTCGGGGACACCCCAATAGAGACCCAGTACTTC. The rearrangement uses TRBV7-9 and TRBJ2-5, with TRBD1 as a possible D gene (6 bases). The length of the CDR3 is 15 residues. V lost 5 bases, J lost 4 bases, and 17 bases lay in between. Germline CDR1 reads SEHNR; CDR2 reads FQNEAQ (reference sequence).

The rearrangement uses TRBV12-3 or TRBV12-4 and TRBJ1-1; no firm D call. The V end was cut by 1 base, the J end by 7 bases, with 10 bases between. This CDR3 is 13 amino acids long. As DNA, the CDR3 is TGTGCCAGCAGTTTAGGGGCCGGGATTGAAGCTTTCTTT. This sequence encodes CASSLGAGIEAFF.

In this sample, this clonotype turned up a few times. This chain joins TRBV15 and TRBJ2-5; tentatively, D is TRBD1 (6 bases). CDR1 is LNHNV and CDR2 is YYDKDF in the germline V gene (reference sequence). The V end lost 5 bases, the J end lost 8 bases, and 18 bases lay between the germline ends. The CDR3 has 14 amino acids. CDR3 coding DNA: TGTGCCACCAGCCCTTCGGACAGTCGGGGTACCCAGTACTTC. Translating it yields CATSPSDSRGTQYF.

The chain couples TRBV9 to TRBJ2-1, with 7 bases aligning to TRBD2. Germline values: CDR1 SGDLS, CDR2 YYNGEE. The CDR3 sequence is 15 residues long. The V and J ends lost 3 bases and 5 bases, in that order; junction bases with no gene match: 8. CDR3 in amino acids: CASSASGGGNNEQFF. CDR3 bases: TGTGCCAGCAGCGCCTCGGGAGGCGGAAACAATGAGCAGTTCTTC.

The rearrangement joins TRBV29-1 to TRBJ1-2; weak D call: TRBD1 (5 bases). Trimming pared 0 bases from V and 5 bases from J, leaving 10 bases between. This CDR3 contains 13 residues. Germline V gene lookup returns CDR1 SQVTM and CDR2 ANQGSEA. CDR3 coding DNA: TGCAGCGTTGAAGACAGGGACTGGTATGGCTACACCTTC. It yields the protein CSVEDRDWYGYTF.

This clonotype has just one count. This chain links TRBV7-2 with TRBJ2-1, with D unresolved. V was shortened by 3 bases and J by 8 bases, with 20 bases between the two germline ends. The CDR3 is 16 residues long. Germline V gene sequence: CDR1 SGHTA, CDR2 FQGNSA. CDR3 DNA: TGTGCCAGCAGCTTCTCTCCCGGCCACATCGGCGATGAGCAGTTCTTC. It codes for CASSFSPGHIGDEQFF.

This clonotype appeared a few times. The chain recombines TRBV5-4 with TRBJ2-7, with D possibly matching TRBD1 (7 bases). V was trimmed by 4 bases and J by 9 bases, leaving 17 bases between them. Looked up from germline, CDR1 is SGHNT and CDR2 is YYREEE (reference sequence). The CDR3 totals 13 residues. DNA of the CDR3: TGTGCCAGCAGCGGTTACCAGGGGGGCTGGCAGTACTTC. This encodes CASSGYQGGWQYF.

The chain combines TRBV28 with TRBJ2-1; D gene ambiguous. V lost 2 bases to trimming and J lost 4 bases, with 9 bases between them. CDR1 MDHEN and CDR2 SYDVKM come from the germline V gene. The CDR3 extends over 14 amino acids. CDR3 in DNA: TGTGCCAGCAGTTTAATGGGTTGGTACAATGAGCAGTTCTTC. This encodes CASSLMGWYNEQFF.

This clonotype occurred once. V and J are TRBV5-1 and TRBJ1-5; a possible D gene is TRBD1 (6 bases). The CDR3 is 14 amino acids. Germline V gives CDR1 SGHRS, CDR2 YFSETQ. V was shortened by 3 bases and J by 3 bases, with 10 bases between the two germline ends. The CDR3, as DNA: TGCGCCAGCAGCTCCGGGGGGCTCAATCAGCCCCAGCATTTT. It codes for CASSSGGLNQPQHF.

In its sample, this clonotype was seen a few times. V is TRBV5-1 and J is TRBJ1-1; weak D call: TRBD1 (5 bases). Germline V gene lookup returns CDR1 SGHRS and CDR2 YFSETQ. The CDR3 extends over 13 amino acids. Trimming removed 6 bases from V and 3 bases from J, with 12 bases in between. The CDR3 loop is CASNRDGYTEAFF. The CDR3 region has the DNA TGCGCCAGCAATAGGGACGGATACACTGAAGCTTTCTTT.

The rearrangement uses TRBV24-1 and TRBJ2-1; TRBD1 or TRBD2 may be the D gene (5 bases each). Trimming took off 3 bases at V and 6 bases at J, with 8 bases between the two ends. CDR1 KGHDR and CDR2 SFDVKD come from the germline V gene. This CDR3 is 13 amino acids long. As DNA, the CDR3 is TGTGCCACCAGTGATGGGGGTAGCAATGAGCAGTTCTTC. Its protein is CATSDGGSNEQFF.

The chain couples TRBV11-1 to TRBJ2-3; 8 bases line up with TRBD1. The CDR3 runs 16 residues. V shed 4 bases, J shed 2 bases, and the junction held 8 bases outside the gene matches. Germline loops: CDR1 SGHAT, CDR2 FQDESV (reference sequence). The CDR3 nucleotides are TGTGCCAGCAGCTCAGGGGGCAGCTACTCCACAGATACGCAGTATTTT. The encoded protein is CASSSGGSYSTDTQYF.

The rearrangement links TRBV18 to TRBJ1-1; D unclear. CDR1 is KGHSH and CDR2 is LQKENI in the germline V gene. Trimming took off 8 bases at V and 1 base at J, with 14 bases between the two ends. The CDR3 sequence is 14 residues long. DNA of the CDR3: TGTGCCAGCGCCATGAAGGCTAAGAACACTGAAGCTTTCTTT. It yields the protein CASAMKAKNTEAFF.

The genes are TRBV7-9 and TRBJ1-5; perhaps TRBD1 as D (5 bases). This CDR3 has 15 amino acids. CDR1 and CDR2 from the germline V gene are SEHNR and FQNEAQ (reference sequence). Trimming took off 5 bases at V and 5 bases at J, with 16 bases between the two ends. CDR3 residues: CASSLPGNLDQPQHF. The DNA for the CDR3 is TGTGCCAGCAGCCTGCCAGGGAATTTGGATCAGCCCCAGCATTTT.

The chain uses TRBV29-1 and TRBJ2-1, with 7 positions matching TRBD2. CDR3 length: 15 residues. V was clipped by 1 base and J by 1 base; unmatched bases: 4. CDR1 and CDR2 from the germline V gene are SQVTM and ANQGSEA. CDR3 residues: CSVEGTRESYNEQFF. In DNA, the CDR3 is TGCAGCGTTGAAGGGACTAGAGAGTCCTACAATGAGCAGTTCTTC.

This clonotype was counted only a few times. This rearrangement joins TRBV29-1 to TRBJ2-5; 7 nucleotides line up with TRBD1. The CDR3 has 12 amino acids. CDR1 and CDR2 from the germline V gene are SQVTM and ANQGSEA. V lost 7 bases, J lost 2 bases, and 4 bases stayed unmatched. This chain's CDR3 is CSAGQPQETQYF. DNA for the CDR3: TGCAGCGCGGGACAGCCTCAAGAGACCCAGTACTTC.

The chain links TRBV29-1 to TRBJ2-1, with 11 bases matching TRBD2. This CDR3 is built from 13 residues. Trimming took 8 bases from V and 6 from J; bases not matched to a gene: 6. Germline loops: CDR1 SQVTM, CDR2 ANQGSEA. Here the CDR3 reads CSPGLADTNEQFF. The CDR3 DNA reads TGCAGCCCGGGACTAGCGGATACCAATGAGCAGTTCTTC.